This TCR beta chain was retrieved from a study of cytomegalovirus exposure and HLA in healthy donors. Study-level points and caveats: Reportedly, fewer N-insertions than the approximately 680-donor mean appeared in an Asian-associated ancestry cluster in a later analysis.

Vbeta (60) and Jbeta (13) primers were used in the PCR. The method was immunoSEQ multiplex PCR; TCRdb's version includes in-frame clones alone and lacks a portion of them. The sample yields approximately 240,000 clones, roughly 87% seen once. Germline-derived CDR1 and CDR2 are MGHDK and SYGVNS. CDR3 length: 13 residues. V dropped 2 bases and J dropped 3 bases, with 7 bases sitting between them. With respect to this clone: Its antigen is not identified.

The rearrangement joins TRBV25-1 to TRBJ1-2; D is undetermined. What was sequenced was PBMCs. The receptor comes from a woman between 40 and 50 years old in good health and CMV-seropositive. The CDR3 DNA reads TGTGCCAGCAGTGAAAATCTAGACTATGGCTACACCTTC. This encodes CASSENLDYGYTF.